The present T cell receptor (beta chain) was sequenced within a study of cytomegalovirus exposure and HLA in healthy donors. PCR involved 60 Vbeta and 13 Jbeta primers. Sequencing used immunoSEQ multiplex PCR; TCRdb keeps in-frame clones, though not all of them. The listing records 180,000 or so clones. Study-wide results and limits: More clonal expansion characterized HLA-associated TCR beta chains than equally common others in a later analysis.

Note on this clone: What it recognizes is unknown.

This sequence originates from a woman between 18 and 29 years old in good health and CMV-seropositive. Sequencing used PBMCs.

The CDR3 protein is CASSVDLRETDTQYF. The CDR3 DNA reads as TGTGCCAGCAGCGTAGATTTGCGGGAGACAGATACGCAGTATTTT. The chain joins TRBV9 to TRBJ2-3; the match to TRBD2 covers 7 bases. The germline gives CDR1 SGDLS, CDR2 YYNGEE. V was pared by 0 bases and J by 3 bases, with 4 bases of the junction left unmatched. This CDR3 comprises 15 residues.